This T cell receptor beta chain emerged from a study of cytomegalovirus exposure and HLA in healthy donors. 13 Jbeta primers and 60 Vbeta primers were used for the PCR. Clones were read by immunoSEQ multiplex PCR, and TCRdb kept only the in-frame ones, dropping some. The sample yields some 86,000 clones, less than 75% seen once. Sequencing used PBMCs. This sequence originates from a man younger than 45 in good health and CMV-seronegative.

The CDR3 bases are TGTGCCAGCAGTGAAGTCAGGGGAATTACCTACGAGCAGTACTTC. This encodes CASSEVRGITYEQYF. This chain links TRBV6-1 with TRBJ2-7, with D tentatively TRBD1 (6 bases). CDR1 is MNHNS, CDR2 SASEGT, per germline. Trimming took 1 base from V and 2 from J, leaving 12 bases between them. The CDR3 has 15 residues.